This T cell receptor (beta chain) emerged from a study of sequential checkpoint blockade in melanoma. Treatment defined: randomized to nivolumab then ipilimumab (arm A) or the reverse (arm B). PBMC sorting kept live CD3+CD8+ cells without CD19 or CD56. Sequenced by immunoSEQ multiplex PCR; TCRdb stores in-frame clones only, minus some. The data show 10,000 to 15,000 clones, with over 60% seen just once and 10% held by the top ten. This material consisted of CD8+ T cells sorted from blood (inferred from file names), taken from a patient given nivolumab and ipilimumab in sequence. The receptor was isolated from a human donor with melanoma.

The CDR3 coding sequence is TGCGCCAGCAGCCAAAGCGAGGGTCCCCTTTACGAGCAGTACTTC. This sequence encodes CASSQSEGPLYEQYF. The chain uses TRBV4-1 and TRBJ2-7; weak D call: TRBD2 (5 bases). Germline CDR1 and CDR2: MGHRA and YSYEKL. V gave up 2 bases and J gave up 4 bases, with 15 bases separating them. The CDR3 spans 15 residues.